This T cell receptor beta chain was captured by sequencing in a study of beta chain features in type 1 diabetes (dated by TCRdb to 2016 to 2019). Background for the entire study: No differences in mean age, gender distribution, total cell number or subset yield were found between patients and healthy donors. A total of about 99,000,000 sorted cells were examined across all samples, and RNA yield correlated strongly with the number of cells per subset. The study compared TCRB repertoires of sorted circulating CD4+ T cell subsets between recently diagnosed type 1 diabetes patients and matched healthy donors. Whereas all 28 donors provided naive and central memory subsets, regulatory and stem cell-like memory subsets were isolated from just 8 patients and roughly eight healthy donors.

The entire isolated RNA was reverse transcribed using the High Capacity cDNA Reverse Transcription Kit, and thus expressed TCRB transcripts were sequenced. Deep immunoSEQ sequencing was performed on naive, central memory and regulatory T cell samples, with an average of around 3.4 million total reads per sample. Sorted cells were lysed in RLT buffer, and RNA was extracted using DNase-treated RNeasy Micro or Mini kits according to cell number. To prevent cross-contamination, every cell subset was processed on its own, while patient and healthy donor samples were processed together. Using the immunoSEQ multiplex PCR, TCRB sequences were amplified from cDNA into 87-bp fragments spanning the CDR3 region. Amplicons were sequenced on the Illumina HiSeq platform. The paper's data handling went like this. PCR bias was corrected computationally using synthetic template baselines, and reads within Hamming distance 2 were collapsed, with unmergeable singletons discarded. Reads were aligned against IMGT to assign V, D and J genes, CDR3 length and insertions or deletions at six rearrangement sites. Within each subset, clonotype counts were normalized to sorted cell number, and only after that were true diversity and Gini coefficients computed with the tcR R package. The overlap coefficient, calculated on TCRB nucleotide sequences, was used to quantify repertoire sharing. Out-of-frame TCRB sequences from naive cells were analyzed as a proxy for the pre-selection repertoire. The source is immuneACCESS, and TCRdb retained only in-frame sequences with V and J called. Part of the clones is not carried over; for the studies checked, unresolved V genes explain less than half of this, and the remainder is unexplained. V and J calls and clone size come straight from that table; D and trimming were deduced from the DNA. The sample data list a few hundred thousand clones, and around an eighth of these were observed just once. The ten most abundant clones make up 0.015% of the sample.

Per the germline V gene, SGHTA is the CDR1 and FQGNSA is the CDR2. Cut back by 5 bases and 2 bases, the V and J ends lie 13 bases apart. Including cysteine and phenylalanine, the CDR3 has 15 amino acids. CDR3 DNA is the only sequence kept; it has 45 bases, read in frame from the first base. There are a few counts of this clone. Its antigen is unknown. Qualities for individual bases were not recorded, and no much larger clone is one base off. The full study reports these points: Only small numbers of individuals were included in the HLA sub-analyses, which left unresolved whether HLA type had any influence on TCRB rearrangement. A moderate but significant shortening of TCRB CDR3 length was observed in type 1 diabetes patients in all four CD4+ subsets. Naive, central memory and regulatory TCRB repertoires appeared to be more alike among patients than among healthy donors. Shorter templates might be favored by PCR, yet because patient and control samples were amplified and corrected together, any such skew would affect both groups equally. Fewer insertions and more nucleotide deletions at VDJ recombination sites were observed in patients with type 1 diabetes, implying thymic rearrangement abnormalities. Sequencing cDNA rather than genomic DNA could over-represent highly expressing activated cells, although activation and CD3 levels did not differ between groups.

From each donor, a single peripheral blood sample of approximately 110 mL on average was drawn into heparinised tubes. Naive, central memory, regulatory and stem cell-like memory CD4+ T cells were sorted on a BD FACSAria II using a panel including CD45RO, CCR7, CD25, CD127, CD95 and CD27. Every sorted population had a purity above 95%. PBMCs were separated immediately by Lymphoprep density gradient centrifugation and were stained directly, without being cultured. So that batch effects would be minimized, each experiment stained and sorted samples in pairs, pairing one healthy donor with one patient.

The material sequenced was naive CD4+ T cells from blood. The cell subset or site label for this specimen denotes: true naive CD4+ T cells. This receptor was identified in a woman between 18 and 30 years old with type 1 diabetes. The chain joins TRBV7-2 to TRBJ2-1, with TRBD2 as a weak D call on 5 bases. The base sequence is TGTGCCAGCAGCCCCGGACTGGGCGCCTACAATGAGCAGTTCTTC. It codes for CASSPGLGAYNEQFF.